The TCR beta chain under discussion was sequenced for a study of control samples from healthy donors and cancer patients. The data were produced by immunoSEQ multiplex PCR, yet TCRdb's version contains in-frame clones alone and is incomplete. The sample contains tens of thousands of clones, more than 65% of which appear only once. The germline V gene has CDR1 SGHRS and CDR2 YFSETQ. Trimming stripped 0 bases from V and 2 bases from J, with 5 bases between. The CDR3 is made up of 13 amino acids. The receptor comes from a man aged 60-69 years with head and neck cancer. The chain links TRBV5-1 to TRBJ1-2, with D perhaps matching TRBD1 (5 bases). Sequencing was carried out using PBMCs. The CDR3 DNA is TGCGCCAGCAGCTTGGCAGGGAACTATGGCTACACCTTC. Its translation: CASSLAGNYGYTF.